This T cell receptor (beta chain) stems from a study of beta chain features in type 1 diabetes. Across the study: Healthy donors resembled patients in age, gender and cell yields.

cDNA synthesis used the whole RNA isolate, giving expressed TCRB sequences. Method: immunoSEQ multiplex PCR; TCRdb's copy keeps in-frame clones and lacks some. There are under 400,000 clones in the sample; 10% to 15% occur only once, and less than 0.02% lies in the top ten. The ends lost 4 bases at V and 6 bases at J; junction bases unmatched: 9. Germline V gene lookup returns CDR1 SGHNT and CDR2 YYREEE (reference sequence). The CDR3 is 17 amino acids. Material: naive CD4+ T cells from blood. This chain uses TRBV5-4 with TRBJ2-1; 14 nucleotides align to TRBD2. The origin of this receptor is a man aged 18 to 35 in good health. CDR3 in DNA: TGTGCCAGCAGCAAGGGACTAGCGGGAGAGTCTCCCAATGAGCAGTTCTTC. Its translation is CASSKGLAGESPNEQFF. The whole variable domain, remainder taken from reference TRBV5-4 and TRBJ2-1, is ETGVTQSPTHLIKTRGQQVTLRCSSQSGHNTVSWYQQALGQGPQFIFQYYREEENGRGNFPPRFSGLQFPNYSSELNVNALELDDSALYLCASSKGLAGESPNEQFFGPGTRLTVL.